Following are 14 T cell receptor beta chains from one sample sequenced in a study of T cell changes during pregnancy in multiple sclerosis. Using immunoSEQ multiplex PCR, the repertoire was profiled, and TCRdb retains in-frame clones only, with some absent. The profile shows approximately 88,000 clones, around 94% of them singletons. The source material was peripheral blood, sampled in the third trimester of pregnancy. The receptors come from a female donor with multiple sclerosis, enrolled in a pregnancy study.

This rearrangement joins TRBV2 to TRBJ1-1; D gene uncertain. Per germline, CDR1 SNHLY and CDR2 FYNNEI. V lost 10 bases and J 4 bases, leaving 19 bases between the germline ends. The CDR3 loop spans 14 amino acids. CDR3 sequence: CATVFRQEGTEAFF. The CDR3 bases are TGTGCCACTGTTTTTAGGCAGGAAGGCACTGAAGCTTTCTTT.

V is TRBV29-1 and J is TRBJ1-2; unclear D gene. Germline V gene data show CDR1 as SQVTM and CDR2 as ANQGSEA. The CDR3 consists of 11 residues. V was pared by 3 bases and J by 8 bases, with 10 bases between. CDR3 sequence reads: CSVDGRGGYTF. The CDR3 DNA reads TGCAGCGTTGACGGCCGAGGAGGCTACACCTTC.

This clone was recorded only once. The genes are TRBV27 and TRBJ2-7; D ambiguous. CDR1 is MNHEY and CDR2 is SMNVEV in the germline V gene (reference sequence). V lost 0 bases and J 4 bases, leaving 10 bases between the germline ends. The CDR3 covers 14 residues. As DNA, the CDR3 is TGTGCCAGCAGTTTATCAACTATTCCATACGAGCAGTACTTC. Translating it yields CASSLSTIPYEQYF.

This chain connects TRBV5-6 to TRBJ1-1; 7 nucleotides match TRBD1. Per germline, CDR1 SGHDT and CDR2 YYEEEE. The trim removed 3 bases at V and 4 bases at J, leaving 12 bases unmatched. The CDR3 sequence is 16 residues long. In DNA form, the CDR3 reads TGTGCCAGCAGCTCGCTAGGCCGAACAGGGGTCACTGAAGCTTTCTTT. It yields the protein CASSSLGRTGVTEAFF.

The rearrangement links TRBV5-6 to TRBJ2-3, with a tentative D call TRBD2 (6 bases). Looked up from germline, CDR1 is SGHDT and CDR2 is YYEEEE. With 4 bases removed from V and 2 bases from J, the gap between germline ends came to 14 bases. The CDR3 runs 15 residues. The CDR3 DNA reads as TGTGCCAGCAGCGACCTAGGAGGGAACACAGATACGCAGTATTTT. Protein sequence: CASSDLGGNTDTQYF.

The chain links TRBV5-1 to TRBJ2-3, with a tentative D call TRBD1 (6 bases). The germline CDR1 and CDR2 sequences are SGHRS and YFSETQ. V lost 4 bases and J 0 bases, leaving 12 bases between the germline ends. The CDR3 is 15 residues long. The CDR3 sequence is CASSKDSLSTDTQYF. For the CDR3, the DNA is TGCGCCAGCAGCAAGGACAGCCTTAGCACAGATACGCAGTATTTT. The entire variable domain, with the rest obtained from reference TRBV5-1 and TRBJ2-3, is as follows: KAGVTQTPRYLIKTRGQQVTLSCSPISGHRSVSWYQQTPGQGLQFLFEYFSETQRNKGNFPGRFSGRQFSNSRSEMNVSTLELGDSALYLCASSKDSLSTDTQYFGPGTRLTVL.

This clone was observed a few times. The CDR3 region is CASSQVQGAEAFF. The CDR3 DNA follows: TGTGCCAGCAGTCAAGTACAGGGAGCTGAAGCTTTCTTT. The chain recombines TRBV6-1 with TRBJ1-1; D might be TRBD1 (6 bases). Trimming stripped 5 bases from V and 6 bases from J, with 13 bases between. This CDR3 has 13 amino acids. CDR1 and CDR2 (germline): MNHNS, SASEGT.

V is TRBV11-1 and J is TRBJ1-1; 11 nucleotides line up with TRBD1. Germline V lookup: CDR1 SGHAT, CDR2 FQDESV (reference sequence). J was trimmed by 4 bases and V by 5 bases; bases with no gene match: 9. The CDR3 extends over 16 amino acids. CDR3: CASSPGQGAWGTEAFF. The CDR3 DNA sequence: TGTGCCAGCAGCCCCGGACAGGGGGCTTGGGGCACTGAAGCTTTCTTT.

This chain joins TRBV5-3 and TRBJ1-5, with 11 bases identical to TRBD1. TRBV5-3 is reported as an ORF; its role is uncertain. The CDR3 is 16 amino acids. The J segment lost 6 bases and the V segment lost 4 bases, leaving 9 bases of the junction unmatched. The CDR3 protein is CARSAYGQGACQPQHF. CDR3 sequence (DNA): TGTGCCAGAAGCGCATACGGACAGGGGGCCTGTCAGCCCCAGCATTTT.

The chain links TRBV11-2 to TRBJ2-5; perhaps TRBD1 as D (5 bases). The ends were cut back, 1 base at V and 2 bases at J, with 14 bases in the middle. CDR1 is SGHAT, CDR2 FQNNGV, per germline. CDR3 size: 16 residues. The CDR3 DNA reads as TGTGCCAGCAGCTTAGCGCAGGGCTCCGATCAAGAGACCCAGTACTTC. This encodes CASSLAQGSDQETQYF. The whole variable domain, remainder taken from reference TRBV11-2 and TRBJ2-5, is EAGVAQSPRYKIIEKRQSVAFWCNPISGHATLYWYQQILGQGPKLLIQFQNNGVVDDSQLPKDRFSAERLKGVDSTLKIQPAKLEDSAVYLCASSLAQGSDQETQYFGPGTRLLVL.

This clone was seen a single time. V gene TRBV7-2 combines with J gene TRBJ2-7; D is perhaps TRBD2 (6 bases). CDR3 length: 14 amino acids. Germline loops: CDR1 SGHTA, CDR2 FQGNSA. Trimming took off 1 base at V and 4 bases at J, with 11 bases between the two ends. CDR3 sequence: CASSLGRGIYEQYF. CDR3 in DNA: TGTGCCAGCAGCTTAGGGCGCGGGATTTACGAGCAGTACTTC.

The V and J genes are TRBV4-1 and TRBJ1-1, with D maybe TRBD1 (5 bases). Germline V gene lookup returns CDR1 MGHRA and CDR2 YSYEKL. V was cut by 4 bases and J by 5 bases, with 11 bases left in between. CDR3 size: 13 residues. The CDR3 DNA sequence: TGCGCCAGCAGCCGCAGTCAGGGTACTGAAGCTTTCTTT. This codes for CASSRSQGTEAFF.

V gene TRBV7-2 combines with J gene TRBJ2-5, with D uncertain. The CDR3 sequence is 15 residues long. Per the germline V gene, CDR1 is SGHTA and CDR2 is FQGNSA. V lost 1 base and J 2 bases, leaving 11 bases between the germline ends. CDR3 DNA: TGTGCCAGCAGCTTAGTCTCAGCGTTTCAAGAGACCCAGTACTTC. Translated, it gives CASSLVSAFQETQYF.

The CDR3 DNA sequence: TGTGCCAGCAGCAAACGGGAGGTACGGGGAGATACGCAGTATTTT. Its translation is CASSKREVRGDTQYF. The gene calls are TRBV7-6 and TRBJ2-3; TRBD2 matches 7 bases. This CDR3 contains 15 residues. V lost 5 bases to trimming and J lost 5 bases; unmatched junction nucleotides: 10. Germline loops: CDR1 SGHVS, CDR2 FNYEAQ.